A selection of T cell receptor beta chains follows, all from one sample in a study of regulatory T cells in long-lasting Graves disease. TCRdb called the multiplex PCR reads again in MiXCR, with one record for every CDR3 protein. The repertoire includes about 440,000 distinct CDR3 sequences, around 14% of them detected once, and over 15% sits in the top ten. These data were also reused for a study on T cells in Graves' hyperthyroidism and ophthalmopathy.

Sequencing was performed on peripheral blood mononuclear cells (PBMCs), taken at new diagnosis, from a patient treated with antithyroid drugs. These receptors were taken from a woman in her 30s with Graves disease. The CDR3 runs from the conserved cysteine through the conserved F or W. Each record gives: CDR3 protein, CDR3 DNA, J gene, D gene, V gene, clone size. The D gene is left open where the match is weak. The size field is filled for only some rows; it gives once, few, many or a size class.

CASSQDRGLPEAFF,TGTGCCAGCAGCCAAGACAGGGGGCTCCCTGAAGCTTTCTTT,TRBJ1-1,TRBD1,TRBV3-1,many
CATSREWTSGAYEQYF,TGTGCCACCAGCAGAGAGTGGACTAGCGGCGCCTACGAGCAGTACTTC,TRBJ2-7,TRBD2,TRBV15,-
CASSLRGHGVAETQYF,TGTGCCAGCAGCTTAAGGGGGCATGGGGTAGCGGAGACCCAGTACTTC,TRBJ2-5,TRBD1,TRBV7-2,few
CASSVVSTTETYEQYF,TGTGCCAGCAGCGTAGTCAGCACCACCGAGACCTACGAGCAGTACTTC,TRBJ2-7,-,TRBV9,-
CSVVGLAGGSTDTQYF,TGCAGCGTTGTGGGACTAGCGGGAGGAAGCACAGATACGCAGTATTTT,TRBJ2-3,TRBD2,TRBV29-1,many
CASPEEGDLTPGSGNTIYF,TGTGCCAGCCCCGAAGAGGGGGATCTGACACCCGGGTCTGGAAACACCATATATTTT,TRBJ1-3,-,TRBV25-1,-
CASSPRLPEQETQYF,TGTGCCAGCAGCCCCCGCTTGCCCGAACAAGAGACCCAGTACTTC,TRBJ2-5,-,TRBV11-2,many
CASSWGFNTEAFF,TGTGCCAGCAGTTGGGGGTTTAACACTGAAGCTTTCTTT,TRBJ1-1,-,TRBV6-5,few
CATSRDRGRNYGYTF,TGTGCCACCAGCAGAGACAGGGGGCGCAACTATGGCTACACCTTC,TRBJ1-2,TRBD1,TRBV15,many
CASSVSGRGQETQYF,TGTGCCAGCAGCGTATCGGGCAGAGGGCAAGAGACCCAGTACTTC,TRBJ2-5,-,TRBV9,-
CASSLGTATEAFF,TGTGCCAGCAGCTTGGGGACAGCCACTGAAGCTTTCTTT,TRBJ1-1,TRBD1,TRBV7-9,-
CASSLGLAGGNSYEQYF,TGTGCCAGCAGCTTAGGCCTAGCGGGAGGCAACTCCTACGAGCAGTACTTC,TRBJ2-7,TRBD2,TRBV7-9,many
CASAAQGFRYEQYF,TGTGCCAGCGCAGCCCAGGGTTTTCGATACGAGCAGTACTTC,TRBJ2-7,-,TRBV12-3/TRBV12-4,many
CASSPYLAGGFYEQYF,TGTGCCAGCAGCCCCTATCTAGCGGGAGGATTTTACGAGCAGTACTTC,TRBJ2-7,TRBD2,TRBV7-8,many
CASSHPLWTGTYEQYF,TGTGCCAGCAGTCACCCCCTTTGGACAGGGACCTACGAGCAGTACTTC,TRBJ2-7,TRBD1,TRBV28,many
CSARRPAWREDQPQHF,TGCAGTGCTAGGCGCCCGGCTTGGCGGGAGGATCAGCCCCAGCATTTT,TRBJ1-5,-,TRBV20-1,many
CSGTVNTGELFF,TGCAGTGGGACAGTTAACACCGGGGAGCTGTTTTTT,TRBJ2-2,-,TRBV20-1,few
CASSADRGQETQYF,TGTGCCAGCAGCGCGGACAGGGGCCAAGAGACCCAGTACTTC,TRBJ2-5,TRBD1,TRBV9,many
CASGGGGGQPQHF,TGTGCCAGCGGGGGAGGGGGCGGTCAGCCCCAGCATTTT,TRBJ1-5,TRBD1,TRBV12-3/TRBV12-4,many
CASSGVNTGELFF,TGTGCCAGCAGTGGGGTCAACACCGGGGAGCTGTTTTTT,TRBJ2-2,-,TRBV6-2/TRBV6-3,many
CATSDQDRDQHF,TGTGCCACCAGTGATCAGGACAGGGACCAGCATTTT,TRBJ1-5,TRBD1,TRBV24-1,-
CAISRTSGSQYNEQFF,TGTGCCATCAGCAGGACTAGCGGGAGCCAATACAATGAGCAGTTCTTC,TRBJ2-1,TRBD2,TRBV10-3,-
CASSVLATGGRDIQYF,TGTGCCAGCAGCGTACTCGCGACAGGGGGCAGGGACATTCAGTACTTC,TRBJ2-4,TRBD1,TRBV9,-
CASSIGRNSYEQYF,TGTGCCAGTAGTATAGGCAGGAACTCCTACGAGCAGTACTTC,TRBJ2-7,-,TRBV19,few
CASPSTDTQYF,TGTGCCAGTCCTAGCACAGATACGCAGTATTTT,TRBJ2-3,-,TRBV19,many
CASSLAGVGDNEQFF,TGTGCCAGCAGCTTAGCGGGAGTGGGTGACAATGAGCAGTTCTTC,TRBJ2-1,-,TRBV11-1,many
CASSPRQGETQYF,TGTGCCAGCAGTCCCCGACAGGGTGAGACCCAGTACTTC,TRBJ2-5,TRBD1,TRBV12-3/TRBV12-4,many
CSGRFRGLEKLFF,TGCAGCGGCCGGTTCAGGGGGCTTGAAAAACTGTTTTTT,TRBJ1-4,TRBD1,TRBV29-1,few
CASSLVGEKLFF,TGTGCCAGCAGCTTGGTTGGGGAAAAACTGTTTTTT,TRBJ1-4,-,TRBV5-5,many
CASSSWGGLNTEAFF,TGTGCCAGCAGCTCCTGGGGAGGACTAAACACTGAAGCTTTCTTT,TRBJ1-1,-,TRBV5-6,few
CSAGTSGRTDTQYF,TGCAGTGCTGGGACTAGCGGGAGAACAGATACGCAGTATTTT,TRBJ2-3,TRBD2,TRBV20-1,many
CASSKGRGSYNEQFF,TGTGCCAGCAGTAAAGGGCGGGGTTCCTACAATGAGCAGTTCTTC,TRBJ2-1,-,TRBV27,many
CASSELADGARVAKNIQYF,TGTGCCAGCAGTGAACTAGCGGACGGGGCTAGGGTAGCCAAAAACATTCAGTACTTC,TRBJ2-4,TRBD2,TRBV2,many